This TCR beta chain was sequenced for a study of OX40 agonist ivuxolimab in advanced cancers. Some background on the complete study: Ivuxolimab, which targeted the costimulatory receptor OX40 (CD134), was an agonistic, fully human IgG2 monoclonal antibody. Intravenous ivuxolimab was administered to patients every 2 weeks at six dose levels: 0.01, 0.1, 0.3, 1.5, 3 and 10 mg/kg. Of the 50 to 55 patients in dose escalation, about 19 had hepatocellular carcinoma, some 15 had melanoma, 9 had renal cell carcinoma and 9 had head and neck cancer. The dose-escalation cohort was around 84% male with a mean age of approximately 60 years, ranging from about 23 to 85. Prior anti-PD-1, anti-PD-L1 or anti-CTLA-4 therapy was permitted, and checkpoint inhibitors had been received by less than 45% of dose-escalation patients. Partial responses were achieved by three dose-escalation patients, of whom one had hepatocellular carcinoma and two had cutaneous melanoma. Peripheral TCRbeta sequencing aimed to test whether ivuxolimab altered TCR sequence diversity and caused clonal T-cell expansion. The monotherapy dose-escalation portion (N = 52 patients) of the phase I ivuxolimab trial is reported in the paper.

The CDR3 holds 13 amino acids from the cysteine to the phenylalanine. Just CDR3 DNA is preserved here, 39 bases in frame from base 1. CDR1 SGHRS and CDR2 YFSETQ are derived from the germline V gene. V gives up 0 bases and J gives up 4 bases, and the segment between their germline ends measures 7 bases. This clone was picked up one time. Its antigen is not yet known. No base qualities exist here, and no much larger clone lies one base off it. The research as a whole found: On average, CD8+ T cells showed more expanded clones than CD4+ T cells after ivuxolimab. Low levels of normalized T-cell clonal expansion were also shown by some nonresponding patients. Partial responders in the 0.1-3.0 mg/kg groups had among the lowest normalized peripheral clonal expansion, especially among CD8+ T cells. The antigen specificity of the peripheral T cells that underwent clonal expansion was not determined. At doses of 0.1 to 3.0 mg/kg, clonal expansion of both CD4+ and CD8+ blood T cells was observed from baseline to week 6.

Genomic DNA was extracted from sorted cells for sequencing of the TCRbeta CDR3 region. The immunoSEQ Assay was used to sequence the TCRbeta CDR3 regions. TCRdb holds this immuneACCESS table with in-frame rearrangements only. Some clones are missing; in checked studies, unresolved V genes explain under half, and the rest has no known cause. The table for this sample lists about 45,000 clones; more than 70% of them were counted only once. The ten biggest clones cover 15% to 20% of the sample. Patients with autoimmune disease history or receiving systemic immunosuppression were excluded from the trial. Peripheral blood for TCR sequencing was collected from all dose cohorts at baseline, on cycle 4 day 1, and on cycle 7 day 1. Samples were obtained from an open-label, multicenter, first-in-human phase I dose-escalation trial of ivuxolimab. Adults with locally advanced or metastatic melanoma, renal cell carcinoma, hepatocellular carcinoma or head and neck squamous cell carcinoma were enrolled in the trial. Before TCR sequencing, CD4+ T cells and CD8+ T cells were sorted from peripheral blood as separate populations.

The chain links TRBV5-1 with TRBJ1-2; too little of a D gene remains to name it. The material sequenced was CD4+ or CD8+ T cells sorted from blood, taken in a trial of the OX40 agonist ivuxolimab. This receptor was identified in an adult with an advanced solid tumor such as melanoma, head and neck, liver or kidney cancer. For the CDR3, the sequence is CASSLGVGYGYTF. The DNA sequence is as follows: TGCGCCAGCAGCTTGGGCGTCGGCTATGGCTACACCTTC.